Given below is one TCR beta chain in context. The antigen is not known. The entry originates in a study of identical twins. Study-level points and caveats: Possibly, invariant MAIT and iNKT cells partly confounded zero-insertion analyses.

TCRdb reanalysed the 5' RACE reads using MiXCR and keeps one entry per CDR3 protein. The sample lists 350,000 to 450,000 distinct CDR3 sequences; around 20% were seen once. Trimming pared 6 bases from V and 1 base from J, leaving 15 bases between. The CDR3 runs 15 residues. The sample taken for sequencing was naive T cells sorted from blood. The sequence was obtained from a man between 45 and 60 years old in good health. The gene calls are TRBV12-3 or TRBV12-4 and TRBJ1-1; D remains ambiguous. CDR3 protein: CASSRGGITNTEAFF. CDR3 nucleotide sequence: TGTGCCAGCAGCCGCGGCGGGATTACGAACACTGAAGCTTTCTTT.